The next 17 T cell receptor beta chains were all read from a single sample in a study of tumor-infiltrating lymphocytes in primary liver carcinoma. A primer in the constant region served to generate TCR beta cDNA from about 480 ng of total RNA. TCR beta libraries came from three nested multiplex PCR rounds using slightly modified ARM-PCR. Rounds one and two of PCR, each of 10 cycles, were primed with TRBV1-TRBV30 forward primers and a C-beta reverse primer. TCRdb itself ran the multiplex PCR reads through MiXCR, one entry per CDR3 protein. The sample lists about 210,000 distinct CDR3 sequences, less than 70% occurring once. RNA isolated from unsorted whole blood supplied the blood RNA, with germline DNA also extracted. Material for sequencing was peripheral blood. These receptor sequences come from a woman aged 60-75 years with primary liver carcinoma and hepatitis B virus infection.

As to this clonotype: A much larger clone differs from this one at a single base, so this may be a read error. The chain couples TRBV12-5 to TRBJ2-1; 9 bases agree with TRBD2. TRBJ2-7 explains the end of the DNA better; the J call may be wrong. This CDR3 is built from 18 residues. Germline CDR1 and CDR2: LGHNT and FRNRAP. CDR3 sequence (DNA): TGTGCTAGTGGTTTGGCCCCAACCGGGACTAGCTTGGGGAATGAGCAGTACTTC. Residues: CASGLAPTGTSLGNEQYF.

Comment on this clonotype: At one of its ends the junction is not consistent with the germline gene, which may arise from a read error. This sequence joins TRBV11-3 and TRBJ2-6; D may be TRBD1 or TRBD2 (5 bases each). Germline V gene sequence: CDR1 SGHNT, CDR2 YENEEA. The CDR3 spans 13 residues. CDR3 nucleotide sequence: TGTGTCAGCAGCTTATCCGGGGCCAAGGTCCTGACTTTC. Residues: CVSSLSGAKVLTF.

The sample holds a few counts of this clonotype. A much larger clone differs by one base, so this may be a read error. The rearrangement uses TRBV11-2 and TRBJ2-1; either TRBD1 or TRBD2 may fit D (6 bases each). Looked up from germline, CDR1 is SGHAT and CDR2 is FQNNGV. V was clipped by 10 bases and J by 4 bases, with 14 bases between them. The CDR3 runs 13 residues. CDR3 bases: TGTGCCAATGCAATAGGGGGGTACAATGAGCAGTTCTTC. Amino acids: CANAIGGYNEQFF.

The rearrangement joins TRBV12-3 or TRBV12-4 to TRBJ1-2, with 11 bases lining up with TRBD1. The CDR3 has 14 residues. Unmatched junction bases numbered 3, after V lost 6 bases and J lost 3 bases. CDR3 nucleotides: TGTGCCAGCAGGGGACAGGGGGATGACTATGGCTACACCTTC. Its translation is CASRGQGDDYGYTF.

About this clonotype itself: It may be a read error: a sequence one base away is much more abundant. V gene TRBV6-5 combines with J gene TRBJ1-1, with a weak D call TRBD1 (6 bases). Trimming pared 6 bases from V and 1 base from J, leaving 15 bases between. There are 15 residues in the CDR3. The germline CDR1 and CDR2 sequences are MNHEY and SVGAGI. CDR3 amino acids: CASSLLGHQNTEAFF. CDR3 nucleotides: TGTGCCAGCAGCCTACTGGGACACCAGAACACTGAAGCTTTCTTT.

The genes are TRBV5-1 and TRBJ2-5; tentative D call: TRBD2 (6 bases). Germline V gives CDR1 SGHRS, CDR2 YFSETQ. Trimming removed 0 bases at V and 5 bases at J, with 14 bases between. This CDR3 contains 15 residues. The CDR3 sequence: CASSLVGGQVETQYF. In DNA, the CDR3 is TGCGCCAGCAGCTTGGTCGGGGGTCAGGTGGAGACCCAGTACTTC.

CDR3 residues: CASSPRPYRNQPQHF. Written as DNA, the CDR3 is TGTGCCAGCAGTCCCCGGCCGTATAGGAATCAGCCCCAGCATTTT. The genes are TRBV6-5 and TRBJ1-5; no clear D gene. The germline V gene encodes CDR1 MNHEY and CDR2 SVGAGI. CDR3 length: 15 residues. Trimming shortened V by 5 bases and J by 4 bases, and 15 bases separated the two germline ends.

For this clonotype: Germline is not matched at one junction end, which may reflect a read error. The J gene is TRBJ2-6, the V gene TRBV4-2, with D possibly called TRBD1 or TRBD2 (5 bases each). Germline CDR1 LGHNA, CDR2 YNFKEQ. This CDR3 is 20 amino acids long. Written as DNA, the CDR3 is TGTGCCAGCAGCCCCTCCCGAGCGGCCTTAAGCGTCTCTGGGGCCAATGTCCTGACTTTC. Amino acid sequence: CASSPSRAALSVSGANVLTF.

In this sample, this clonotype turned up a few times. The CDR3 DNA reads TGCGCCAGCAGCCAAGTTAGTTCTAGGGTCGGGGCCAACGTCCTGACTTTC. Protein: CASSQVSSRVGANVLTF. The gene calls are TRBV4-1 and TRBJ2-6; D remains unclear. This CDR3 region has 17 residues. V gave up 1 base and J gave up 4 bases, with 14 bases separating them. CDR1 and CDR2 (germline): MGHRA, YSYEKL.

To note about this clonotype: A junction boundary mismatches the germline segment, possibly from a read error. This rearrangement joins TRBV11-2 to TRBJ2-7; TRBD2 might be the D (6 bases). The V gene's germline CDR1 is SGHAT and CDR2 FQNNGV. The length of the CDR3 is 14 residues. CDR3 region: CASSLIWGDFEHYF. In DNA, the CDR3 is TGTGCCAGCAGTCTTATTTGGGGGGACTTCGAGCACTACTTC.

This clonotype has a handful of counts. This sequence may be a read error, since a much larger clone differs from it by one base. The V call is TRBV4-2, the J call TRBJ2-3, with 8 bases that match TRBD2. V lost 0 bases to trimming and J lost 8 bases; unmatched junction nucleotides: 7. Per germline, CDR1 LGHNA and CDR2 YNFKEQ. The CDR3 consists of 15 residues. The CDR3 bases are TGTGCCAGCAGCCAAGACCCGGGAGGGGCAGGTACGCAGTATTTT. Amino acids: CASSQDPGGAGTQYF.

This clonotype occurred many times. The V and J genes are TRBV12-3 or TRBV12-4 and TRBJ1-1; D call uncertain. Deletions cut 7 bases from V and 1 base from J, with 4 bases between. CDR3 length equals 11 residues. The CDR3 loop reads CASKKNTEAFF. In DNA form, the CDR3 reads TGTGCCAGCAAAAAGAACACTGAAGCTTTCTTT.

This clonotype showed up just once. A much larger clonotype is one base distant, so this may be a read error. The V call is TRBV10-3, the J call TRBJ2-7; weak D call: TRBD2 (7 bases). V lost 5 bases to trimming and J lost 2 bases, with 16 bases between them. The CDR3 extends over 15 amino acids. CDR1 is ENHRY and CDR2 is SYGVKD in the germline V gene. Here the CDR3 DNA reads TGTGCCATCAGTAAGAGGGGGGGGGTGGCCTACGAGCAGTACTTC. Translating it yields CAISKRGGVAYEQYF.

This clonotype was seen ten or more times. V and J are TRBV29-1 and TRBJ1-2; the D is unclear. Germline loops: CDR1 SQVTM, CDR2 ANQGSEA. The CDR3 runs to 14 residues. Trimming shortened V by 0 bases and J by 1 base, and 9 bases separated the two germline ends. DNA for the CDR3: TGCAGCGTTGAAGATCCACGTAGTAACTATGGCTACACCTTC. Its translation: CSVEDPRSNYGYTF.

About this clonotype itself: Since no conserved phenylalanine or tryptophan closes the CDR3, a read error is the likely cause. The V call is TRBV28, the J call TRBJ1-1; D is ambiguous. Germline V gene data show CDR1 as MDHEN and CDR2 as SYDVKM. The CDR3 loop spans 11 amino acids. Trimming took 3 bases from V and 9 from J, leaving 8 bases between them. In DNA, the CDR3 is TGTGCCAGCAGTTTGACCAAAAAAGCTTTCGTT. Amino acids: CASSLTKKAFV.

As regards this clonotype: This may be a read error, as it is one base from a much larger clone. The V call is TRBV2, the J call TRBJ2-2; D not resolved. Trimming took off 4 bases at V and 7 bases at J, with 7 bases between the two ends. Germline V gene data show CDR1 as SNHLY and CDR2 as FYNNEI. The CDR3 spans 12 residues. The CDR3 DNA reads TGTGCCAGCAGTGCGGATATCGGGGAGCTGTTTTTT. It codes for CASSADIGELFF.

This clonotype was observed a few times. V is TRBV30 and J is TRBJ1-1; 12 bases match TRBD1. Germline CDR1 reads GTSNPN; CDR2 reads SVGIG (reference sequence). The CDR3 loop spans 13 amino acids. The V gene end was trimmed by 5 bases and the J gene end by 10 bases; junction bases not matched to a gene: 8. CDR3: CAWRDRGLGAAFF. The DNA for the CDR3 is TGTGCCTGGCGGGACAGGGGGCTCGGAGCAGCTTTCTTT.